The clone carrying this T cell receptor (beta chain) was seen just once. The data belong to a study of blood T cell repertoires in COVID-19. Study in general: COVID-19 samples, acute and convalescent, were from the United States, Italy and Spain. PBMCs, B-cell-depleted T cells, or T cells were the source of the cDNA or gDNA that made up the material.

The CDR3 totals 17 residues. With 6 bases clipped from V and 0 bases from J, the junction kept 8 bases outside the gene matches. Germline V gene sequence: CDR1 LNHDA, CDR2 SQIVND (reference sequence). In the original workflow: Reference gene primer amplification yielded estimated nucleated cell counts. This table comes from immunoSEQ multiplex PCR, and its TCRdb copy is limited to in-frame clones, with some not included. V and J calls and clone size come straight from that table; D and trimming were deduced from the DNA. The sample shows 120,000 to 150,000 clones, roughly 87% of them seen only once. Sequencing was performed on peripheral blood. The TCR comes from a woman in her 50s with acute or convalescent COVID-19. The chain couples TRBV19 to TRBJ2-3; TRBD2 matches at 11 bases. The CDR3 bases are TGTGCCAGTAGGGACAGGGGACTAGCGGCGAGCACAGATACGCAGTATTTT. This sequence encodes CASRDRGLAASTDTQYF.